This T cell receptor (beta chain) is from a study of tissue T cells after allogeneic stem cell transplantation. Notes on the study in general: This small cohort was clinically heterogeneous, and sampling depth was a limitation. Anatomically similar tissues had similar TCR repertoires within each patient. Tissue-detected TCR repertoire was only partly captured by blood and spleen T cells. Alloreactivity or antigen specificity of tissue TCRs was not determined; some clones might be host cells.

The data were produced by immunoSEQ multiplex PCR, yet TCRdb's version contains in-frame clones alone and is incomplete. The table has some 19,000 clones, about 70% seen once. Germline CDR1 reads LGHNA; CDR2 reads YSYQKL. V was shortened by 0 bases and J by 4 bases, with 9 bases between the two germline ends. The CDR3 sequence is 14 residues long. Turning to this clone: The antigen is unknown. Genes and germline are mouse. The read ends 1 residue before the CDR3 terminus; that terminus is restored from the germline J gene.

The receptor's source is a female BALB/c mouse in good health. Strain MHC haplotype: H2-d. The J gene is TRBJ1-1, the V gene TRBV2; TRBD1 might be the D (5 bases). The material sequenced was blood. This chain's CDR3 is CASSQERDGTEVFF. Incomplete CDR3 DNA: TGTGCCAGCAGCCAAGAGAGGGACGGCACAGAAGTCTTC. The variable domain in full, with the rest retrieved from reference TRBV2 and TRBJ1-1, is DPKIIQKPKYLVAVTGSEKILICEQYLGHNAMYWYRQSAKKPLEFMFSYSYQKLMDNQTASSRFQPQSSKKNHLDLQITALKPDDSATYFCASSQERDGTEVFFGKGTRLTVV.